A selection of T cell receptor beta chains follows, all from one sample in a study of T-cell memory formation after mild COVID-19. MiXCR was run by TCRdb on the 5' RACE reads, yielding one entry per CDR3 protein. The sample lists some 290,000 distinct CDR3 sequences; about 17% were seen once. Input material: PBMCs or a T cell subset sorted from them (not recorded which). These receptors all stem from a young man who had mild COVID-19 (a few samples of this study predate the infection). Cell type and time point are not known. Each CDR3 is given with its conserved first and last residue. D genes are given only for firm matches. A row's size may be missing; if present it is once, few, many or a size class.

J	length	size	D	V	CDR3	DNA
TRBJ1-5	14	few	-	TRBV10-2	CASSDRVPNQPQHF	TGCGCCAGCAGTGACAGGGTGCCCAATCAGCCCCAGCATTTT
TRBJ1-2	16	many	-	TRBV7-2	CASSPNTQGPAWGYTF	TGTGCCAGCAGCCCCAATACCCAGGGGCCGGCTTGGGGCTACACCTTC
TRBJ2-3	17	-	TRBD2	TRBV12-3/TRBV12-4	CASSFWVRGLGSDTQYF	TGTGCCAGCAGTTTTTGGGTCCGAGGACTAGGATCAGATACGCAGTATTTT
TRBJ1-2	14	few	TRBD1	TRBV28	CASRGDRLTHGYTF	TGTGCCAGCAGGGGGGACAGACTCACCCATGGCTACACCTTC
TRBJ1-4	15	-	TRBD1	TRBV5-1	CASREGGQRNEKLFF	TGCGCCAGCAGAGAAGGGGGACAGCGTAATGAAAAACTGTTTTTT
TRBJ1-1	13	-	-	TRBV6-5	CASLAMLNTEAFF	TGTGCCAGCCTGGCCATGTTGAACACTGAAGCTTTCTTT
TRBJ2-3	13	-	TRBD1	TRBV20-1	CSANTGGPDTQYF	TGCAGTGCCAACACAGGGGGGCCAGATACGCAGTATTTT
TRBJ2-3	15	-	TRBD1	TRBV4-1	CASSQPPTGPDTQYF	TGCGCCAGCAGCCAACCCCCGACAGGGCCAGATACGCAGTATTTT
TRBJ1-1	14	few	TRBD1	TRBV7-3	CASSLGDRVTEAFF	TGTGCCAGCAGCTTAGGGGACAGGGTCACTGAAGCTTTCTTT
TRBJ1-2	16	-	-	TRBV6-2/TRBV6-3	CASSFTRTAANYGYTF	TGTGCCAGCAGTTTCACCAGGACAGCAGCTAACTATGGCTACACCTTC
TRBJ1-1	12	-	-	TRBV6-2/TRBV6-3	CASRTGFTEAFF	TGTGCCAGCAGAACAGGGTTTACTGAAGCTTTCTTT
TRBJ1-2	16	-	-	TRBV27	CASSSIRAGSNYGYTF	TGTGCCAGCAGTTCTATAAGGGCAGGCTCTAACTATGGCTACACCTTC
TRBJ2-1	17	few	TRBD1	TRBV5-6	CATIKTRGQGSYNEQFF	TGTGCCACAATAAAAACGAGGGGACAGGGCTCCTACAATGAGCAGTTCTTC
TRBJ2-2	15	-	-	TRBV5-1	CASSPSASNTGELFF	TGCGCCAGCAGCCCCTCGGCCTCTAACACCGGGGAGCTGTTTTTT
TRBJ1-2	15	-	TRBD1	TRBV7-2	CASSERQGGLYGYTF	TGTGCCAGCAGCGAACGACAGGGGGGCCTATACGGCTACACCTTC
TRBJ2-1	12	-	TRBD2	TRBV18	CASSPAGLAAFF	TGTGCCAGCTCACCAGCGGGACTAGCGGCGTTCTTC
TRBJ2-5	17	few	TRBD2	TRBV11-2	CASSHPGGGASQETQYF	TGTGCCAGCAGCCACCCGGGCGGGGGGGCCTCCCAAGAGACCCAGTACTTC
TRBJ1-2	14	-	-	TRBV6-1	CASSEWDNNYGYTF	TGTGCCAGCAGTGAATGGGACAACAACTATGGCTACACCTTC
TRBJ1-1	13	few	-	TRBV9	CASGLGGATEAFF	TGTGCCAGCGGATTAGGGGGGGCGACTGAAGCTTTCTTT
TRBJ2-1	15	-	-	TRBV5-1	CASSREGASYNEQFF	TGCGCCAGCAGTCGCGAAGGGGCCTCCTACAATGAGCAGTTCTTC
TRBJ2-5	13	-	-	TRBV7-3	CASSLAGLETQYF	TGTGCCAGCAGCTTAGCGGGCCTAGAGACCCAGTACTTC
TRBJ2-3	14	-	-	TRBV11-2	CASSFRRIQDTQYF	TGTGCCAGCAGCTTTCGAAGAATCCAAGATACGCAGTATTTT
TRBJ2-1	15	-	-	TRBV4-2	CASSNGAWSYNEQFF	TGTGCCAGCAGCAACGGGGCGTGGTCCTACAATGAGCAGTTCTTC
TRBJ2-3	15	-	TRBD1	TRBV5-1	CASSRTGLSTDTQYF	TGCGCCAGCAGTAGGACAGGCCTTAGCACAGATACGCAGTATTTT
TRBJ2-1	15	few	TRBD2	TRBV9	CASSGAGGSLVEQFF	TGTGCCAGCAGCGGAGCGGGGGGGTCTCTTGTTGAGCAGTTCTTC
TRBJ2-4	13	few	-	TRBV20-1	CSAPGTEGNIQYF	TGCAGTGCACCGGGGACGGAGGGAAACATTCAGTACTTC
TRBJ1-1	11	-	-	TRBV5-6	CASSDGARAFF	TGTGCCAGCAGCGACGGGGCGAGGGCTTTCTTT
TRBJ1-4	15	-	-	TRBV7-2	CASSLGGAAPNKLFF	TGTGCCAGCAGCTTAGGAGGGGCAGCTCCGAATAAACTGTTTTTT
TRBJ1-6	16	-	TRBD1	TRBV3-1	CASSPATGVYNSPLHF	TGTGCCAGCAGCCCCGCGACAGGGGTCTATAATTCACCCCTCCACTTT
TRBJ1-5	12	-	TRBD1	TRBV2	CASSGDRQPQHF	TGTGCCAGCAGTGGGGACAGGCAACCCCAGCATTTT
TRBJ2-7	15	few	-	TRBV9	CASSVGSGYTNEQYF	TGTGCCAGCAGCGTAGGATCAGGGTATACGAACGAGCAGTACTTC
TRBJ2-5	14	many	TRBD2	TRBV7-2	CASSFLGGGETQYF	TGTGCCAGCAGCTTCCTGGGCGGGGGGGAGACCCAGTACTTC
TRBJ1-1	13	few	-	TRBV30	CAWRIQGWTEAFF	TGTGCCTGGAGGATACAGGGATGGACTGAAGCTTTCTTT
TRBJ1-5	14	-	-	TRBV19	CASSPGHQGQPQHF	TGTGCCAGTAGTCCGGGACACCAGGGTCAGCCCCAGCATTTT